The clone carrying this TCR beta chain was detected once. Libraries were prepared by immunoSEQ multiplex PCR; TCRdb keeps only in-frame clonotypes and omits some of them. The data show under 250,000 clones, around 91% seen once. This record belongs to a study of blood T cell repertoires in COVID-19. This TCR was recovered from a woman between 18 and 29 years old in a cohort exposed to, infected with or recovered from COVID-19 (not recorded which). The specimen sequenced was PBMCs or T cells enriched from blood (not recorded which).

The CDR3 DNA is TGTGCCAGTAATCTCCTAGACAATCAGCCCCAGCATTTT. This translates into CASNLLDNQPQHF. This chain joins TRBV19 and TRBJ1-5, with no clear D. The germline V gene has CDR1 LNHDA and CDR2 SQIVND (reference sequence). The CDR3 is made up of 13 amino acids. The V and J ends lost 7 bases and 3 bases respectively, with 10 bases between them.